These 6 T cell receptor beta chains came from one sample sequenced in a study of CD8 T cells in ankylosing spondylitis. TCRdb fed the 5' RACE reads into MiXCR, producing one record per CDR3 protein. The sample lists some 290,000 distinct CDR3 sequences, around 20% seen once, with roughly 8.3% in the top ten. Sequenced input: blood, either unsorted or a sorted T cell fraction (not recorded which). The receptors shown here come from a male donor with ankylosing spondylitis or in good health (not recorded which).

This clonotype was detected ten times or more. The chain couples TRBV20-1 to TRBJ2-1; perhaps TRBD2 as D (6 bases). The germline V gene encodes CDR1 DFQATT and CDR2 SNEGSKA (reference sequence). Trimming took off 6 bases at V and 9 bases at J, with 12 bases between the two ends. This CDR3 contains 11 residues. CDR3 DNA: TGCAGTGCCAATGCGGGGCTTGAGCAGTTCTTC. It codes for CSANAGLEQFF.

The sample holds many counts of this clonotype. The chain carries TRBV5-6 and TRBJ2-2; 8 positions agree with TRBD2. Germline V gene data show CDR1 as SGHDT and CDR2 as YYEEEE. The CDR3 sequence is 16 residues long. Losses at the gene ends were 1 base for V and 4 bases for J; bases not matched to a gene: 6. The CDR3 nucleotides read TGTGCCAGCAGCTTGCGCCGGGAGGGCCGCACCGGGGAGCTGTTTTTT. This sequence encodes CASSLRREGRTGELFF.

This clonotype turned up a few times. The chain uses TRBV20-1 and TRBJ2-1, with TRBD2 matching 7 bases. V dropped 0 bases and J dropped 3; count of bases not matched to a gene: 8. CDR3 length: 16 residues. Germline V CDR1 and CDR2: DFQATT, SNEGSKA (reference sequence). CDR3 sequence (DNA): TGCAGTGCTAGAGATCCCCGACTAGCAGACTACAATGAGCAGTTCTTC. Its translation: CSARDPRLADYNEQFF.

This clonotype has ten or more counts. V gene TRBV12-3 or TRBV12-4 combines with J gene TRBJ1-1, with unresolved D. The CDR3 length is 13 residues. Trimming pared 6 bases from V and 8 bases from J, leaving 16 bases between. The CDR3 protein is CASSPFVGWEAFF. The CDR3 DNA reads TGTGCCAGCAGCCCCTTCGTGGGGTGGGAAGCTTTCTTT.

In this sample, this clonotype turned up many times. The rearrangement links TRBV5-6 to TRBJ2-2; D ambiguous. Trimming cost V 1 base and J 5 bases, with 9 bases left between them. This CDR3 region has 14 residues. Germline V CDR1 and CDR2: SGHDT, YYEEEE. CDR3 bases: TGTGCCAGCAGCTTGTTTTTTGCTACCGGGGAGCTGTTTTTT. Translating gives CASSLFFATGELFF.

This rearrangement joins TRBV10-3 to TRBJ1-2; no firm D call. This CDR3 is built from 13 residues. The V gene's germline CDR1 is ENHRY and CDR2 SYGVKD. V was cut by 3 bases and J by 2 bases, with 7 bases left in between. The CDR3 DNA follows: TGTGCCATCAGTGACGGGGAGAACTATGGCTACACCTTC. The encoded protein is CAISDGENYGYTF.